This T cell receptor beta chain was recorded in a study of OX40 agonist ivuxolimab in advanced cancers. The wider study: Patients were given ivuxolimab, an antibody that agonizes OX40 (CD134). Patients with prior anti-PD-1, anti-PD-L1 or anti-CTLA-4 therapy were eligible; about 41% had some.

The CDR3 length is 11 residues. Looked up from germline, CDR1 is DFQATT and CDR2 is SNEGSKA (reference sequence). The V gene lost 5 bases and the J gene lost 4 bases, with 7 bases spanning the gap. General observations from the study: The study found among the lowest clonal expansion in partial responders at 0.1-3.0 mg/kg.

In the case of this clone: Its antigen is not known.

Repertoires were generated with immunoSEQ multiplex PCR, while TCRdb's copy carries only in-frame clones and drops some. The sample consists of around 67,000 clones, roughly 84% of them appearing once. The sequenced sample was CD4+ or CD8+ T cells sorted from blood, obtained in a trial of the OX40 agonist ivuxolimab. The chain recombines TRBV20-1 with TRBJ2-3, with D hard to call. The origin of this receptor is an adult with an advanced solid tumor such as melanoma, head and neck, liver or kidney cancer. The DNA for the CDR3 is TGCAGTGCTGGTTGGGCAGATACGCAGTATTTT. Translated, it gives CSAGWADTQYF.